This T cell receptor beta chain stems from a study of T cells in Graves' hyperthyroidism and ophthalmopathy. Note on this clonotype: Its target is not known.

Germline CDR1 is MGHRA and CDR2 is YSYEKL. The junction had 3 bases not matched to a gene; V was cut back by 4 bases and J by 4 bases. The CDR3 is 14 residues long. Amplified TCR beta CDR3 regions derived from RNA transcripts. TCR CDR3 regions were first amplified by RT-PCR with HTBI primers. Using its own MiXCR run on the multiplex PCR reads, TCRdb lists one record per CDR3 protein. This sample has about 350,000 distinct CDR3 sequences, with over 11% found just once. Broader study findings: Stable hyperthyroidism and ophthalmopathy were separated using 13 V-J signatures. Most thyroid clonotypes expanded above 0.001 were also detected in blood.

Absent ophthalmopathy progression within 18 months defined stable Graves' hyperthyroidism. PBMCs were obtained from approximately 10 ml fresh peripheral blood. The sample taken for sequencing was blood. The chain links TRBV4-1 to TRBJ1-5, with 8 bases aligning to TRBD1. The TCR originated in a woman in her twenties or thirties with Graves' hyperthyroidism. This CDR3 reads CASSRQGANQPQHF. The CDR3 nucleotides read TGCGCCAGCAGCCGCCAGGGGGCAAATCAGCCCCAGCATTTT.